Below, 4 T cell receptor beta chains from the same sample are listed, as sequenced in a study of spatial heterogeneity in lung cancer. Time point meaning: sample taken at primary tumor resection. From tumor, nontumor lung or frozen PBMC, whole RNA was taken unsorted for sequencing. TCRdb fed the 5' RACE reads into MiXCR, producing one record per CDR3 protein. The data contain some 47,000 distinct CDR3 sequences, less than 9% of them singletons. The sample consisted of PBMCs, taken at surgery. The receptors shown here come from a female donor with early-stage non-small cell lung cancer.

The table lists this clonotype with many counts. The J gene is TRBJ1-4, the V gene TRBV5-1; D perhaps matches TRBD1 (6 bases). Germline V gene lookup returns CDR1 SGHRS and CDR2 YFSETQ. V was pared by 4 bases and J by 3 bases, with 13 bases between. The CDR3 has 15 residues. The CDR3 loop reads CASSLEGGPNEKLFF. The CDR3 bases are TGCGCCAGCAGCCTCGAAGGGGGGCCTAATGAAAAACTGTTTTTT.

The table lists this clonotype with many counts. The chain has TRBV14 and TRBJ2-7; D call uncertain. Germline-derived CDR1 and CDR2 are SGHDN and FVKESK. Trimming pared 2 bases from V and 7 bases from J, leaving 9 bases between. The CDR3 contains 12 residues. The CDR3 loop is CASSQTALEQYF. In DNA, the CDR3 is TGTGCCAGCAGCCAAACCGCCTTGGAGCAGTACTTC.

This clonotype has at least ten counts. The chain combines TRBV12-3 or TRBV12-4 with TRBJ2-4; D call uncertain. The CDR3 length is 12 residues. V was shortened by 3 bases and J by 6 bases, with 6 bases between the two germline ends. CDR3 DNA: TGTGCCAGCAGTTTGTGGGGAAACATTCAGTACTTC. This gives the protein CASSLWGNIQYF.

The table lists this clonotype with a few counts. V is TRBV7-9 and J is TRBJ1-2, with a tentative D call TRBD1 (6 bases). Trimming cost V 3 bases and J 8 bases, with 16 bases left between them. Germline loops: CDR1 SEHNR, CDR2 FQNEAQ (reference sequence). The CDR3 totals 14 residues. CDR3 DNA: TGTGCCAGCAGCTTCAGTCGGACAGAGCTAGGCTACACCTTC. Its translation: CASSFSRTELGYTF.